Below, 21 T cell receptor beta chains from the same sample are listed, as sequenced in a study of T cells after yellow fever vaccination. MiXCR, applied by TCRdb to the 5' RACE reads, yields one record per CDR3 protein. Among 20,000 to 25,000 distinct CDR3 sequences listed, less than 3.5% were seen once. The sample in question was PBMCs, either bulk or a sorted T-cell subset (CD4+, CD8+, memory, or dextramer-sorted; not recorded which), obtained approximately 40 days after the first yellow fever vaccination. Receptors were obtained from a man younger than 35 who received the YFV17D yellow fever vaccine.

This clonotype was seen ten or more times. A junction end diverges from the germline sequence, so it may reflect a read error. The V gene is TRBV7-9, the J gene TRBJ2-1; D may be TRBD1 or TRBD2 (5 bases each). Germline V gives CDR1 SEHNR, CDR2 FQNEAQ (reference sequence). The CDR3 has 11 residues. The CDR3 nucleotides read TGTGCCAGCGCGGAGAGGGGACCGGCGGTCTTC. This translates into CASAERGPAVF. Full variable domain (rest looked up from reference TRBV7-9 and TRBJ2-1): DTGVSQNPRHKITKRGQNVTFRCDPISEHNRLYWYRQTLGQGPEFLTYFQNEAQLEKSRLLSDRFSAERPKGSFSTLEIQRTEQGDSAMYLCASAERGPAVFGPGTRLTVL.

The gene calls are TRBV9 and TRBJ1-5, with D uncertain. With 10 bases removed from V and 0 bases from J, the gap between germline ends came to 17 bases. Germline lookup yields CDR1 SGDLS and CDR2 YYNGEE. The CDR3 is made up of 15 amino acids. The CDR3 is CASCQDGNSNQPQHF. The CDR3 nucleotides read TGTGCCTCCTGCCAAGACGGAAATAGCAATCAGCCCCAGCATTTT.

This clonotype was found many times. J is TRBJ2-7 and V is TRBV6-5; TRBD2 might be the D (6 bases). Germline V gives CDR1 MNHEY, CDR2 SVGAGI. The CDR3 is made up of 16 amino acids. Trimming left V 4 bases short and J 0 bases short, with 16 bases between. The CDR3 sequence: CASSFYSDGSSYEQYV. In nucleotides, the CDR3 is TGTGCCAGCAGTTTCTACTCTGACGGGAGCTCCTACGAGCAGTACGTC.

Many counts were recorded for this clonotype. This chain uses TRBV19 with TRBJ2-1; D unresolved. The CDR3 is 16 residues long. The V and J ends lost 0 bases and 0 bases respectively, with 9 bases between them. The germline CDR1 and CDR2 sequences are LNHDA and SQIVND (reference sequence). The CDR3 protein is CASSIEYVGSYNEQFF. The CDR3 DNA follows: TGTGCCAGTAGTATAGAATATGTCGGCTCCTACAATGAGCAGTTCTTC.

The table lists this clonotype with a few counts. The genes are TRBV3-1 and TRBJ1-5; D not resolved. V gave up 0 bases and J gave up 0 bases, with 6 bases separating them. This CDR3 spans 15 amino acids. Germline CDR1 is LGHDT and CDR2 is YNNKEL (reference sequence). The CDR3 region has the DNA TGTGCCAGCAGCCAAGACGGAAATAGCAATCAGCCCCAGCATTTT. Its translation is CASSQDGNSNQPQHF.

This clonotype was observed many times. This chain links TRBV5-1 with TRBJ1-6, with D hard to call. Germline values: CDR1 SGHRS, CDR2 YFSETQ. This CDR3 spans 15 amino acids. The V gene lost 0 bases and the J gene lost 5 bases, with 9 bases spanning the gap. CDR3 residues: CASSLETAHNSPLHF. DNA for the CDR3: TGCGCCAGCAGCTTGGAGACGGCCCATAATTCACCCCTCCACTTT.

This clonotype was seen at least ten times. One end of the junction is discordant with germline, which a read error may explain. This rearrangement joins TRBV7-2 to TRBJ2-7; weak D call: TRBD2 (5 bases). The CDR3 has 14 residues. Germline V lookup: CDR1 SGHTA, CDR2 FQGNSA. The CDR3 reads CASSLAHSSYEQYF. For the CDR3, the DNA is TGTGCCAGCAGCCTAGCCCACAGCTCCTACGAGCAGTACTTC. Full variable domain (rest looked up from reference TRBV7-2 and TRBJ2-7): GAGVSQSPSNKVTEKGKDVELRCDPISGHTALYWYRQSLGQGLEFLIYFQGNSAPDKSGLPSDRFSAERTGGSVSTLTIQRTQQEDSAVYLCASSLAHSSYEQYFGPGTRLTVT.

This clonotype showed up many times. CDR3 nucleotides: TGTGCCAGCAATCCGAGCGGGGGATCCCAAGAGACCCAGTACTTC. It encodes CASNPSGGSQETQYF. The gene calls are TRBV12-3 or TRBV12-4 and TRBJ2-5; 8 bases are shared with TRBD2. V lost 7 bases, J lost 1 base, and 8 bases stayed unmatched. There are 15 residues in the CDR3.

In this sample, this clonotype turned up many times. The V call is TRBV5-1, the J call TRBJ2-3; 12 bases align to TRBD2. After removal of 5 bases from V and 1 base from J, the junction contained 2 bases not matched to a gene. Per germline, CDR1 SGHRS and CDR2 YFSETQ. The CDR3 has 15 amino acids. The DNA for the CDR3 is TGCGCCAGCAGAGGACTAGCGGGACGCACAGATACGCAGTATTTT. Translation gives CASRGLAGRTDTQYF.

This clonotype was found many times. The chain recombines TRBV20-1 with TRBJ1-1; 9 bases align to TRBD1. The CDR3 is 16 residues long. CDR1 DFQATT and CDR2 SNEGSKA come from the germline V gene (reference sequence). V shed 4 bases and J 5 bases; nucleotides not matched to a gene: 14. This chain's CDR3 is CSANNPQGARGTEAFF. The CDR3 nucleotides are TGCAGTGCTAATAACCCACAGGGGGCACGCGGGACTGAAGCTTTCTTT.

Sample share makes this clonotype medium-sized. The chain recombines TRBV2 with TRBJ1-5; unclear D gene. CDR1 SNHLY and CDR2 FYNNEI come from the germline V gene. This CDR3 is built from 14 residues. V was clipped by 3 bases and J by 5 bases, with 11 bases between them. The DNA for the CDR3 is TGTGCCAGCAGTGACATAGGAGGAGATCAGCCCCAGCATTTT. This sequence encodes CASSDIGGDQPQHF.

This clonotype was observed at least ten times. The chain employs TRBV2 and TRBJ2-7, with no clear D. In germline, CDR1 is SNHLY, CDR2 FYNNEI. The CDR3 is made up of 13 amino acids. The V end was cut by 0 bases, the J end by 9 bases, with 12 bases between. The CDR3 protein is CASSEAPDIRQYF. The CDR3 DNA sequence: TGTGCCAGCAGTGAAGCGCCAGATATCAGGCAGTACTTC. Full variable domain (missing parts from reference TRBV2 and TRBJ2-7): EPEVTQTPSHQVTQMGQEVILRCVPISNHLYFYWYRQILGQKVEFLVSFYNNEISEKSEIFDDQFSVERPDGSNFTLKIRSTKLEDSAMYFCASSEAPDIRQYFGPGTRLTVT.

In its sample, this clonotype was seen many times. The chain recombines TRBV18 with TRBJ2-7; D may be TRBD2 (6 bases). The V end lost 4 bases, the J end lost 0 bases, and 22 bases lay between the germline ends. There are 18 residues in the CDR3. Germline V gene data show CDR1 as KGHSH and CDR2 as LQKENI. CDR3 in amino acids: CASSRGNLLAGNSYEQYF. DNA of the CDR3: TGTGCCAGCTCACGGGGAAACCTTCTGGCGGGGAACTCCTACGAGCAGTACTTC.

This clonotype has at least ten counts. This chain uses TRBV4-2 with TRBJ2-5; no clear D gene. V was pared by 0 bases and J by 5 bases, with 7 bases between. The length of the CDR3 is 13 residues. CDR1 is LGHNA, CDR2 YNFKEQ, per germline. Here the CDR3 DNA reads TGTGCCAGCAGCCAAGATCCGAGGGAGACCCAGTACTTC. Translating gives CASSQDPRETQYF.

There are many counts of this clonotype. J is TRBJ2-3 and V is TRBV9, with D uncertain. The length of the CDR3 is 14 residues. The germline CDR1 and CDR2 sequences are SGDLS and YYNGEE. The V end was cut by 6 bases, the J end by 2 bases, with 13 bases between. In DNA, the CDR3 is TGTGCCAGCACGTTCGGGTGGGCCACAGATACGCAGTATTTT. Translating gives CASTFGWATDTQYF.

Note on this clonotype: At one end the junction does not follow the germline gene, possibly because of a read error. The chain carries TRBV20-1 and TRBJ2-3, with D maybe TRBD2 (5 bases). The CDR3 contains 17 residues. From germline, CDR1 is DFQATT and CDR2 SNEGSKA (reference sequence). The CDR3 loop is CCARSPGFKGGTDTQYF. The CDR3 nucleotides are TGCTGTGCTAGAAGTCCAGGATTCAAGGGAGGCACAGATACGCAGTATTTT.

At least ten counts were recorded for this clonotype. The chain recombines TRBV5-5 with TRBJ1-2, with D hard to call. This CDR3 has 14 residues. Germline V gene data show CDR1 as SGHKS and CDR2 as YYEKEE (reference sequence). V was clipped by 3 bases and J by 2 bases, with 11 bases between them. CDR3 bases: TGTGCCAGCAGCTGGCTGAGAGAAAACTATGGCTACACCTTC. It yields the protein CASSWLRENYGYTF.

This clonotype was seen repeatedly, ten times or more. This sequence joins TRBV18 and TRBJ1-2; D remains ambiguous. The CDR3 is 16 residues long. Germline V gene sequence: CDR1 KGHSH, CDR2 LQKENI. Trimming left V 0 bases short and J 3 bases short, with 14 bases between. The CDR3 coding sequence is TGTGCCAGCTCACCACCGGGGATGGCAGAGGACTATGGCTACACCTTC. Translation gives CASSPPGMAEDYGYTF.

This clonotype was seen many times. The chain uses TRBV7-8 and TRBJ1-2; TRBD1 matches 8 bases. This CDR3 spans 16 amino acids. Germline V gene lookup returns CDR1 SGHVS and CDR2 FQNEAQ. V dropped 4 bases and J dropped 6; count of bases not matched to a gene: 13. The CDR3 sequence: CASSSPPDRAGDGYTF. The CDR3 DNA follows: TGTGCCAGCAGCTCGCCACCGGACAGGGCGGGCGATGGCTACACCTTC. Supplemented by reference TRBV7-8 and TRBJ1-2, the full variable domain reads GAGVSQSPRYKVAKRGQDVALRCDPISGHVSLFWYQQALGQGPEFLTYFQNEAQLDKSGLPSDRFFAERPEGSVSTLKIQRTQQEDSAVYLCASSSPPDRAGDGYTFGSGTRLTVV.

This clonotype was counted ten times or more. The chain is built from TRBV14 and TRBJ1-1, with D maybe TRBD1 (5 bases). Germline values: CDR1 SGHDN, CDR2 FVKESK. The ends were cut back, 2 bases at V and 1 base at J, with 11 bases in the middle. CDR3 length equals 15 residues. The CDR3 is CASSQQSGGNTEAFF. The DNA of the CDR3 is TGTGCCAGCAGCCAACAGTCCGGGGGGAACACTGAAGCTTTCTTT. The full variable domain, with the rest looked up from reference TRBV14 and TRBJ1-1, is EAGVTQFPSHSVIEKGQTVTLRCDPISGHDNLYWYRRVMGKEIKFLLHFVKESKQDESGMPNNRFLAERTGGTYSTLKVQPAELEDSGVYFCASSQQSGGNTEAFFGQGTRLTVV.

Many counts were recorded for this clonotype. The rearrangement joins TRBV6-1 to TRBJ2-6; D unresolved. Trimming left V 7 bases short and J 9 bases short, with 22 bases between. Germline loops: CDR1 MNHNS, CDR2 SASEGT. This CDR3 spans 16 amino acids. CDR3 amino acids: CASTRDPFAVNNVLTF. As DNA, the CDR3 is TGTGCCAGCACCCGAGACCCCTTCGCTGTGAACAACGTCCTGACTTTC.